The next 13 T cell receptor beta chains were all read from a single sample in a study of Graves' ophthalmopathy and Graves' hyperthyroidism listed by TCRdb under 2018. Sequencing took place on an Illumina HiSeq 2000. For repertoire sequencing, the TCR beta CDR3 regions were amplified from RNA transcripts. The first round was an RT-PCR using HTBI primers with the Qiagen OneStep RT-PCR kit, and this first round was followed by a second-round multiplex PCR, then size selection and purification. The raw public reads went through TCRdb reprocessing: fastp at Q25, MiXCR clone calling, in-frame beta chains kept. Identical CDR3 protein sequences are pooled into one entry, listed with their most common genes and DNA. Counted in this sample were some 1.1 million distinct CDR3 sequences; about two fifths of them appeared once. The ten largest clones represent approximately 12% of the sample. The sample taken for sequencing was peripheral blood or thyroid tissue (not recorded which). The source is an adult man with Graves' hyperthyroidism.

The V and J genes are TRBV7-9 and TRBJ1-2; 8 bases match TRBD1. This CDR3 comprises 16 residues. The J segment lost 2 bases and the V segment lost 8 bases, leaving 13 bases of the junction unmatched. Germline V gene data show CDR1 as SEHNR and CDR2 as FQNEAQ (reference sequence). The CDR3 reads CASSGQGAERNYGYTF. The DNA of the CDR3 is TGTGCCAGCTCCGGGCAGGGGGCTGAAAGGAACTATGGCTACACCTTC.

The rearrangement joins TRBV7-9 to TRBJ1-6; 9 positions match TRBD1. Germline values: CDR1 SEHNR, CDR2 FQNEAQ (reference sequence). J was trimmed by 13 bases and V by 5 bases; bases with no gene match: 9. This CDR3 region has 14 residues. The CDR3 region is CASSAGQGSRPLHF. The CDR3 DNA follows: TGTGCCAGCAGCGCAGGACAGGGGAGTCGCCCCCTCCACTTT.

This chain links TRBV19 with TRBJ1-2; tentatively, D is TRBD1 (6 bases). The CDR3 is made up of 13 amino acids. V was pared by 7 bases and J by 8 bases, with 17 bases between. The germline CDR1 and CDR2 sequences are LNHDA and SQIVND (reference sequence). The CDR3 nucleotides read TGTGCCAGTATCCTCGAAGGGGGAAAAGGCTACACCTTC. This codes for CASILEGGKGYTF. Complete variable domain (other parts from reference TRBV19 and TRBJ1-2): DGGITQSPKYLFRKEGQNVTLSCEQNLNHDAMYWYRQDPGQGLRLIYYSQIVNDFQKGDIAEGYSVSREKKESFPLTVTSAQKNPTAFYLCASILEGGKGYTFGSGTRLTVV.

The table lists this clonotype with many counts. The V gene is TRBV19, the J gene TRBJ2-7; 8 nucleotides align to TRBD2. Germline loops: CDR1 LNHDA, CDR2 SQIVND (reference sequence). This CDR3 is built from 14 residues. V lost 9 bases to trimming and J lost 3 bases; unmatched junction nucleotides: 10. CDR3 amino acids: CASGHSGTNYEQYF. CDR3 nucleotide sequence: TGTGCCAGCGGCCATAGCGGGACAAACTACGAGCAGTACTTC. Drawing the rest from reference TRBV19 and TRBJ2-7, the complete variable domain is DGGITQSPKYLFRKEGQNVTLSCEQNLNHDAMYWYRQDPGQGLRLIYYSQIVNDFQKGDIAEGYSVSREKKESFPLTVTSAQKNPTAFYLCASGHSGTNYEQYFGPGTRLTVT.

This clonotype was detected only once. CDR3 residues: CASSARSGGREQYF. The CDR3 DNA reads TGTGCCAGCAGCGCCCGGTCGGGAGGACGCGAGCAGTACTTC. J is TRBJ2-7 and V is TRBV2, with 7 bases identical to TRBD2. The CDR3 runs 14 residues. V was clipped by 6 bases and J by 6 bases; unmatched bases: 11. CDR1 SNHLY and CDR2 FYNNEI come from the germline V gene.

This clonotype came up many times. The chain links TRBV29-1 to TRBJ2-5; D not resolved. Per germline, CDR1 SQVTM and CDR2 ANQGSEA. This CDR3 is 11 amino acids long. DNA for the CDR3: TGCACAACGGCTATCCAAGAGACCCAGTACTTC. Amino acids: CTTAIQETQYF.

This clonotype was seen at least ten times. The CDR3 bases are TGCAGTGCTAGAGCCAACAGGGGTGGCAATCAGCCCCAGCATTTT. Its translation is CSARANRGGNQPQHF. V usage is TRBV20-1 and J usage is TRBJ1-5, with TRBD1 matching over 7 bases. CDR3 length equals 15 residues. The J segment lost 2 bases and the V segment lost 1 base, leaving 5 bases of the junction unmatched. Germline values: CDR1 DFQATT, CDR2 SNEGSKA (reference sequence).

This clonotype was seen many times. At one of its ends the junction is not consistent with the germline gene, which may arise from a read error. The CDR3 sequence: CASSQTGNYEQYF. DNA of the CDR3: TGTGCCAGCAGCCAGACAGGGAACTACGAGCAGTACTTC. This rearrangement joins TRBV4-1 to TRBJ2-7; TRBD1 matches 7 bases. Germline V CDR1 and CDR2: MGHRA, YSYEKL. This CDR3 contains 13 residues.

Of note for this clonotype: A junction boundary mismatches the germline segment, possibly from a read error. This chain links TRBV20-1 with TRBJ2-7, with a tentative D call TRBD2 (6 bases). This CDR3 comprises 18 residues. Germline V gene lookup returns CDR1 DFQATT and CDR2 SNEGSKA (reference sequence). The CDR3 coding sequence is TGCAGTGCTAGAGACCTTCTAAGGGGTCGGGGGAGACCCTACGAGCGGTACTTC. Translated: CSARDLLRGRGRPYERYF.

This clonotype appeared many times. The CDR3: CASSLGDREYSPLHF. The CDR3 nucleotides read TGTGCCAGCAGCTTGGGGGACAGAGAGTATTCACCCCTCCACTTT. The V and J genes are TRBV5-6 and TRBJ1-6, with TRBD1 identical over 7 bases. The V segment lost 0 bases and the J segment 8 bases; nucleotides outside the gene matches: 5. The germline V gene encodes CDR1 SGHDT and CDR2 YYEEEE. CDR3 length equals 15 residues.

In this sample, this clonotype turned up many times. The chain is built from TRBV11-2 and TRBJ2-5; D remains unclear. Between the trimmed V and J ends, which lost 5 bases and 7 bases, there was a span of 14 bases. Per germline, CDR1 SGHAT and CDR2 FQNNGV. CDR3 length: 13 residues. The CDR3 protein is CASSTLRSRTQYF. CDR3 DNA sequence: TGTGCCAGCAGCACTCTACGGAGTCGGACCCAGTACTTC.

The CDR3 region is CASRSKVQETQYF. The CDR3 coding sequence is TGTGCCAGTAGGAGCAAGGTGCAAGAGACCCAGTACTTC. This chain links TRBV19 with TRBJ2-5; D not resolved. The CDR3 runs to 13 residues. V was cut by 6 bases and J by 2 bases, with 10 bases left in between. In germline, CDR1 is LNHDA, CDR2 SQIVND (reference sequence). Based on the CDR3 plus reference TRBV19 and TRBJ2-5, the full variable domain is DGGITQSPKYLFRKEGQNVTLSCEQNLNHDAMYWYRQDPGQGLRLIYYSQIVNDFQKGDIAEGYSVSREKKESFPLTVTSAQKNPTAFYLCASRSKVQETQYFGPGTRLLVL.

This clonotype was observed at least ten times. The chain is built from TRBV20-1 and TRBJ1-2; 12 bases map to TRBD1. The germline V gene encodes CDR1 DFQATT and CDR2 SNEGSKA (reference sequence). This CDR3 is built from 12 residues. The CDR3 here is CNSGDRGHGYTF. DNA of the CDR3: TGCAACTCAGGGGACAGGGGGCATGGCTACACCTTC.